This T cell receptor beta chain was documented in a study of T cell repertoires in cytomegalovirus infection. Study-wide background: Matching HLA type and CMV infection were both indicated by public TCR beta signatures. Study observations and caveats: Across the ex vivo response, the dominant clonotypes were HLA-C-restricted CMV-specific TCR beta clonotypes. Based on cumulative public TCR beta family frequency, carriers of CMV plus the relevant HLA were identified.

Concerning this clonotype itself: Its antigen remains unidentified.

The CDR3 is made up of 17 amino acids. Germline trimming cut 5 bases from V and 5 bases from J; bases unmatched to any gene: 14. Germline V gene sequence: CDR1 MNHEY, CDR2 SVGEGT. TCRdb ran MiXCR on the reads and lists one entry per CDR3 protein. Altogether about 360,000 distinct CDR3 sequences are present, roughly 34% being singletons, with the ten largest covering roughly 13%. The J gene is TRBJ2-5, the V gene TRBV6-2 or TRBV6-3; TRBD2 matches at 10 bases. The TCR originated in a human donor in good health (CMV status not recorded). Some clones in this sample may be carry-over from other donors' samples. Here the sequenced sample was cultured PBMCs, taken from culture after CMV antigen stimulation. Here the CDR3 DNA reads TGTGCCAGCAGTCACGGACAGATCCTTAGCGGGAGGGAGACCCAGTACTTC. Translation gives CASSHGQILSGRETQYF.